Listed here are 25 T cell receptor beta chains from one sample, sequenced in a study of patients and donors after allogeneic stem cell transplantation. Each CDR3 protein gets one entry after TCRdb re-called the RT-PCR reads with MiXCR. The top ten clones hold 11% of a sample with about 210,000 distinct CDR3 sequences, roughly two fifths of them seen once. The specimen sequenced was blood, either unsorted or a sorted T cell fraction (not recorded which). All receptors come from a human donor who was either an allogeneic HSCT recipient or a stem cell or donor lymphocyte infusion donor (not recorded which). It is not recorded whose cells these are; they may come from a transplant donor.

The table lists this clonotype with a few counts. This sequence joins TRBV4-3 and TRBJ1-3; D uncertain. V lost 1 base and J 1 base, leaving 11 bases between the germline ends. Germline assignment: CDR1 LGHNA and CDR2 YSLEER. The CDR3 has 16 residues. CDR3 sequence: CASSQAPPDSGNTIYF. The CDR3 DNA reads as TGCGCCAGCAGCCAAGCCCCCCCAGATTCTGGAAACACCATATATTTT.

The chain carries TRBV7-2 and TRBJ2-5; no clear D gene. The CDR3 length is 13 residues. V gave up 5 bases and J gave up 5 bases, with 12 bases separating them. The germline gives CDR1 SGHTA, CDR2 FQGNSA. CDR3 coding DNA: TGTGCCAGCAGCCCCAATCCGGGCGAGACCCAGTACTTC. Protein sequence: CASSPNPGETQYF.

The chain uses TRBV5-1 and TRBJ2-3, with D maybe TRBD2 (6 bases). Trimming took off 4 bases at V and 2 bases at J, with 14 bases between the two ends. This CDR3 spans 15 amino acids. CDR1 is SGHRS, CDR2 YFSETQ, per germline. Here the CDR3 reads CASSPVRGPTDTQYF. As DNA, the CDR3 is TGCGCCAGCAGCCCTGTGCGGGGACCCACAGATACGCAGTATTTT.

This clonotype has only one observation. The V gene is TRBV29-1, the J gene TRBJ2-7; D gene uncertain. CDR1 SQVTM and CDR2 ANQGSEA come from the germline V gene. The CDR3 has 12 amino acids. Trimming cost V 4 bases and J 0 bases, with 7 bases left between them. The CDR3 nucleotides are TGCAGCGTTGCTTTTAACTCCTACGAGCAGTACTTC. Translating gives CSVAFNSYEQYF.

Many counts were recorded for this clonotype. The chain employs TRBV29-1 and TRBJ1-3; unclear D gene. CDR3 length equals 14 residues. Germline-derived CDR1 and CDR2 are SQVTM and ANQGSEA. V lost 5 bases, J lost 4 bases, and 15 bases lay in between. CDR3 sequence (DNA): TGCAGCGTTTGGATGCCTCAATTCGGAAACACCATATATTTT. It is translated as CSVWMPQFGNTIYF. Variable domain in full (rest from reference TRBV29-1 and TRBJ1-3): SAVISQKPSRDICQRGTSLTIQCQVDSQVTMMFWYRQQPGQSLTLIATANQGSEATYESGFVIDKFPISRPNLTFSTLTVSNMSPEDSSIYLCSVWMPQFGNTIYFGEGSWLTVV.

This clonotype was seen only a few times. The chain couples TRBV12-3 or TRBV12-4 to TRBJ2-2; maybe TRBD1 (6 bases). CDR3 length: 15 residues. Between the trimmed V and J ends, which lost 6 bases and 4 bases, there was a span of 15 bases. CDR3 region: CASRKGDKTTGELFF. In nucleotides, the CDR3 is TGTGCCAGCAGGAAAGGGGACAAAACCACCGGGGAGCTGTTTTTT.

This chain uses TRBV5-1 with TRBJ1-3; a possible D gene is TRBD1 (5 bases). Trimming took 3 bases from V and 5 from J, leaving 18 bases between them. The CDR3 sequence is 16 residues long. Per germline, CDR1 SGHRS and CDR2 YFSETQ. The CDR3: CASSSMARDGRNTIYF. The CDR3 bases are TGCGCCAGCAGCTCGATGGCCAGGGATGGACGAAACACCATATATTTT.

DNA for the CDR3: TGTGCCAGCAGCCAAGATTCTCACCCATACAGGAACGGAAGGAATTCACCCCTCCACTTT. The encoded protein is CASSQDSHPYRNGRNSPLHF. The chain links TRBV4-2 to TRBJ1-6; tentatively, D is TRBD1 (5 bases). Trimming removed 0 bases at V and 7 bases at J, with 25 bases between. Germline V gene lookup returns CDR1 LGHNA and CDR2 YNFKEQ. This CDR3 is built from 20 residues.

The rearrangement uses TRBV7-9 and TRBJ1-2, with D possibly matching TRBD1 (6 bases). Germline-derived CDR1 and CDR2 are SEHNR and FQNEAQ (reference sequence). The V end was cut by 5 bases, the J end by 4 bases, with 23 bases between. This CDR3 has 17 residues. DNA for the CDR3: TGTGCCAGCAGCCTGGGTCCCGGGACAAGGGACCTCTATGGCTACACCTTC. Its protein product is CASSLGPGTRDLYGYTF. Full variable domain (remainder filled in from reference TRBV7-9 and TRBJ1-2): DTGVSQNPRHKITKRGQNVTFRCDPISEHNRLYWYRQTLGQGPEFLTYFQNEAQLEKSRLLSDRFSAERPKGSFSTLEIQRTEQGDSAMYLCASSLGPGTRDLYGYTFGSGTRLTVV.

A few counts support this clonotype. The chain joins TRBV7-2 to TRBJ1-2, with 7 bases aligning to TRBD1. Per germline, CDR1 SGHTA and CDR2 FQGNSA. J lost 6 bases, V lost 5 bases, and 6 bases had no gene match. The CDR3 consists of 13 residues. CDR3 in DNA: TGTGCCAGCAGCCTTAACAGGGGTGATGGCTACACCTTC. It yields the protein CASSLNRGDGYTF.

The CDR3 spells CSVSDRGLYEQYF. CDR3 nucleotide sequence: TGCAGCGTTTCCGACAGGGGGTTGTACGAGCAGTACTTC. The chain combines TRBV29-1 with TRBJ2-7, with 9 bases that match TRBD1. Germline loops: CDR1 SQVTM, CDR2 ANQGSEA. V lost 5 bases to trimming and J lost 4 bases; unmatched junction nucleotides: 6. The CDR3 is 13 amino acids.

This clonotype turned up a few times. This chain links TRBV12-3 or TRBV12-4 with TRBJ2-5; 9 nucleotides match TRBD2. J gave up 4 bases and V 4 bases, and 10 bases lay outside the gene matches. CDR3 length equals 16 residues. CDR3 sequence (DNA): TGTGCCAGCAGTTCCCCGGCGGGGGGGCTTCGAGAGACCCAGTACTTC. Protein: CASSSPAGGLRETQYF.

In its sample, this clonotype was seen once. The J gene is TRBJ1-2, the V gene TRBV20-1, with D possibly TRBD1 on 6 matching bases. V was shortened by 6 bases and J by 2 bases, with 16 bases between the two germline ends. The CDR3 sequence is 14 residues long. The germline V gene has CDR1 DFQATT and CDR2 SNEGSKA (reference sequence). The CDR3 here is CSAPAGGRNYGYTF. As DNA, the CDR3 is TGCAGTGCCCCGGCCGGGGGGCGGAACTATGGCTACACCTTC.

As regards this clonotype: At one end the junction does not follow the germline gene, possibly because of a read error. In nucleotides, the CDR3 is TGCAGTCCTAGAGTGCATCAAGAGACCCAGTACTTC. Translating it yields CSPRVHQETQYF. The V call is TRBV20-1, the J call TRBJ2-5; D is uncertain. This CDR3 contains 12 residues. Germline V CDR1 and CDR2: DFQATT, SNEGSKA (reference sequence).

The chain links TRBV6-6 to TRBJ2-7; no definite D call. The V and J ends lost 1 base and 0 bases respectively, with 13 bases between them. This CDR3 contains 16 residues. The germline gives CDR1 MNHNY, CDR2 SVGAGI (reference sequence). The CDR3, as DNA: TGTGCCAGCAGTTACTTGGACCCCCGGAGCTCCTACGAGCAGTACTTC. This gives the protein CASSYLDPRSSYEQYF.

This clonotype has just a few counts. The CDR3 DNA sequence: TGTGCCAGCAGTGACCGGGAAACCAACCGCACCTTC. Translated, it gives CASSDRETNRTF. The chain links TRBV12-3 or TRBV12-4 to TRBJ1-2; D remains ambiguous. The CDR3 runs to 12 residues. Trimming shortened V by 5 bases and J by 13 bases, and 17 bases separated the two germline ends.

This clonotype was detected ten times or more. The V call is TRBV27, the J call TRBJ2-7, with 11 bases identical to TRBD1. The CDR3 has 15 residues. Germline V gene data show CDR1 as MNHEY and CDR2 as SMNVEV (reference sequence). V was clipped by 2 bases and J by 2 bases; unmatched bases: 2. The CDR3 sequence: CASSLKGQGAYEQYF. The CDR3 nucleotides read TGTGCCAGCAGTTTAAAGGGACAGGGGGCCTACGAGCAGTACTTC.

This clonotype was recorded a few times. The chain has TRBV27 and TRBJ1-2; 7 nucleotides line up with TRBD1. After removal of 6 bases from V and 4 bases from J, the junction contained 8 bases not matched to a gene. The CDR3 loop spans 14 amino acids. Looked up from germline, CDR1 is MNHEY and CDR2 is SMNVEV (reference sequence). CDR3 sequence (DNA): TGTGCCAGCAGCTTACGGGACAGAGGCTATGGCTACACCTTC. Translated: CASSLRDRGYGYTF.

This clonotype showed up just a few times. The rearrangement uses TRBV6-1 and TRBJ1-3, with D perhaps matching TRBD1 (5 bases). V lost 4 bases and J lost 9, with 19 bases in between. CDR1 and CDR2 (germline): MNHNS, SASEGT. This CDR3 comprises 15 residues. The chain's CDR3 is CASSAGRGRIGTIYF. The CDR3 DNA reads TGTGCCAGCAGTGCAGGGAGGGGACGAATTGGCACCATATATTTT.

The chain combines TRBV5-1 with TRBJ1-1, with D hard to call. Germline CDR1 SGHRS, CDR2 YFSETQ. Between the trimmed V and J ends, which lost 3 bases and 0 bases, there was a span of 24 bases. This CDR3 comprises 19 residues. In DNA form, the CDR3 reads TGCGCCAGCAGCTCATATTATTTTGAGGGTGTAAGCGTGAACACTGAAGCTTTCTTT. Residues: CASSSYYFEGVSVNTEAFF.

In its sample, this clonotype was seen a few times. This chain links TRBV11-2 with TRBJ2-5; 7 bases agree with TRBD2. The CDR3 runs to 14 residues. CDR1 is SGHAT and CDR2 is FQNNGV in the germline V gene. The V and J ends lost 4 bases and 5 bases, in that order; junction bases with no gene match: 7. The CDR3 nucleotides are TGTGCCAGCAGCTCATTGCGGGGGAAGGAGACCCAGTACTTC. It codes for CASSSLRGKETQYF.

The V and J genes are TRBV3-1 and TRBJ2-5; 7 bases align to TRBD1. CDR3 length: 14 residues. Germline V CDR1 and CDR2: LGHDT, YNNKEL (reference sequence). J gave up 1 base and V 7 bases, and 6 bases lay outside the gene matches. CDR3 coding DNA: TGTGCCAGCATGTCGACAGGGATCCAAGAGACCCAGTACTTC. It codes for CASMSTGIQETQYF.

This rearrangement joins TRBV29-1 to TRBJ1-4, with D maybe TRBD1 (6 bases). The CDR3 sequence is 13 residues long. CDR1 is SQVTM and CDR2 is ANQGSEA in the germline V gene. The V and J ends lost 3 bases and 8 bases respectively, with 13 bases between them. DNA of the CDR3: TGCAGCGTTGACATGAAGGGGGGAGAAAAACTGTTTTTT. It yields the protein CSVDMKGGEKLFF.

The sample holds a few counts of this clonotype. This rearrangement joins TRBV3-1 to TRBJ2-7; no reliable D call. This CDR3 has 15 residues. V gave up 3 bases and J gave up 3 bases, with 15 bases separating them. The germline V gene has CDR1 LGHDT and CDR2 YNNKEL (reference sequence). This CDR3 reads CASSQGPVSFYEQYF. DNA of the CDR3: TGTGCCAGCAGCCAGGGCCCCGTATCGTTCTACGAGCAGTACTTC.

The chain joins TRBV9 to TRBJ1-5; D not resolved. CDR1 SGDLS and CDR2 YYNGEE come from the germline V gene. Deletions cut 0 bases from V and 0 bases from J, with 4 bases between. The CDR3 totals 14 residues. The CDR3 protein is CASSVEDSNQPQHF. The CDR3 DNA sequence: TGTGCCAGCAGCGTAGAGGATAGCAATCAGCCCCAGCATTTT.